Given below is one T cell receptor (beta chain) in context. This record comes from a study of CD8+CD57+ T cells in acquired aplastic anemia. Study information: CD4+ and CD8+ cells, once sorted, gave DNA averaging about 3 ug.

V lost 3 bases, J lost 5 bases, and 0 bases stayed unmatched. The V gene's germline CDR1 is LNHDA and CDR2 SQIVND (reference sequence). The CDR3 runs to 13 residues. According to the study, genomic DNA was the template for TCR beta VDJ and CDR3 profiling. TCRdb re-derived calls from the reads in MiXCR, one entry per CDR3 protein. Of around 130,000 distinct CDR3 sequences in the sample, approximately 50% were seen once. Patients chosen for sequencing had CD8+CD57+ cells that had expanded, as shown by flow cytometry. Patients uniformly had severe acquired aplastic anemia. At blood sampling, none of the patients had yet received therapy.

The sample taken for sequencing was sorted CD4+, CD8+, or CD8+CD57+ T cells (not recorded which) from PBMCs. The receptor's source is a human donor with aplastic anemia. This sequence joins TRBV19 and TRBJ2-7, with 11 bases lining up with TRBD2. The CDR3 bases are TGTGCCAGTAGTATGGGACTAGCGGACGAGCAGTACTTC. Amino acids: CASSMGLADEQYF. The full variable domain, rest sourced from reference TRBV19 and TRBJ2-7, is DGGITQSPKYLFRKEGQNVTLSCEQNLNHDAMYWYRQDPGQGLRLIYYSQIVNDFQKGDIAEGYSVSREKKESFPLTVTSAQKNPTAFYLCASSMGLADEQYFGPGTRLTVT.